This T cell receptor (beta chain) was obtained from a study of graft-versus-host responses after intestinal transplantation. Overall study: Each recipient received anti-thymocyte globulin induction, then tacrolimus and steroids for 3 to 4 years.

Notes on this clone: Its antigen is unidentified.

Findings and limits, study-wide: Individuals who had graft-donor T cell macrochimerism had allografts that showed high graft-versus-host to host-versus-graft clonal ratios.

The germline V gene has CDR1 SGHTS and CDR2 YDEGEE. Deletions cut 4 bases from V and 4 bases from J, with 16 bases between. This CDR3 region has 15 residues. Sequencing used immunoSEQ multiplex PCR; TCRdb keeps in-frame clones, though not all of them. In the table there are about 88,000 clones, 85% to 90% of which are singletons. The chain joins TRBV5-8 to TRBJ2-3; D might be TRBD2 (6 bases). The sample consisted of unstimulated CD4+ T cells sorted from spleen or lymph node cells, taken before intestinal transplant. The receptor was derived from a human donor who received an intestinal transplant. CDR3 protein: CASSPVTPGADTQYF. The CDR3 DNA reads as TGTGCCAGCAGCCCTGTGACCCCGGGGGCAGATACGCAGTATTTT.